This T cell receptor beta chain was identified in a study of T cell changes during pregnancy in multiple sclerosis. V lost 3 bases and J lost 2, with 22 bases in between. The CDR3 is 18 residues long. Looked up from germline, CDR1 is SGHTA and CDR2 is FQGNSA. TCRdb's table, derived via immunoSEQ multiplex PCR, lists solely in-frame clones and lacks some. The sample records 36,000 or so clones, 89% being singletons. The sample holds one count of this clone. Specimen: CD8+ T cells from peripheral blood mononuclear cells, collected in the third trimester of pregnancy. The sequence came from a female donor with multiple sclerosis, enrolled in a pregnancy study. The chain employs TRBV7-2 and TRBJ1-2; tentatively, D is TRBD1 (6 bases). The CDR3 here is CASSFNRVTIGMNYGYTF. The CDR3 DNA sequence: TGTGCCAGCAGCTTCAACAGGGTTACAATCGGAATGAACTATGGCTACACCTTC.